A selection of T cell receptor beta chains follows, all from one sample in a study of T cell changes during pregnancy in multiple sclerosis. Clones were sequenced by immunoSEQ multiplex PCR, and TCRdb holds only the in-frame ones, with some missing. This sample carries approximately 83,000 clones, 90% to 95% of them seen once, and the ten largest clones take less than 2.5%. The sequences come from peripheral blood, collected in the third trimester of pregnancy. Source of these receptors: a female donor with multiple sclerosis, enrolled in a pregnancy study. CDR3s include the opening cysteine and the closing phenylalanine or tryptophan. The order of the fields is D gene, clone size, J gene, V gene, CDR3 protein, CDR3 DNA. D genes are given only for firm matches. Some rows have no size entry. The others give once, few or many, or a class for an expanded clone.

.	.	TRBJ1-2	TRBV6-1	CASSVGTYGYTF	TGTGCCAGCAGTGTGGGCACTTATGGCTACACCTTC
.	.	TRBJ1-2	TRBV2	CASSVRPGEGYTF	TGTGCCAGCAGTGTGAGGCCAGGGGAAGGCTACACCTTC
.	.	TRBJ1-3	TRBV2	CASSEYVSGNTIYF	TGTGCCAGCAGTGAATATGTGTCTGGAAACACCATATATTTT
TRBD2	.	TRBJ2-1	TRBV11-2	CASSLEFGLAGGSRYNEQFF	TGTGCCAGCAGCTTAGAATTTGGTCTAGCGGGAGGATCTAGGTACAATGAGCAGTTCTTC
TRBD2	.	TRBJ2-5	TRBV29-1	CSVGTSGRRETQYF	TGCAGCGTTGGTACTAGCGGGAGGAGGGAGACCCAGTACTTC
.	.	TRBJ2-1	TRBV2	CASRYDLIVDNEQFF	TGTGCCAGCAGATATGACTTGATCGTCGACAATGAGCAGTTCTTC
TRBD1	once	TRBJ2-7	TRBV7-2	CASSEKGQGLRVQYF	TGTGCCAGCAGCGAAAAGGGACAGGGCCTTAGGGTGCAGTACTTC
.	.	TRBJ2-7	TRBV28	CASSSRASGSYEQYF	TGTGCCAGCAGTTCCCGGGCCTCAGGGTCCTACGAGCAGTACTTC
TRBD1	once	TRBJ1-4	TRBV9	CASSPRQGAGEKLFF	TGTGCCAGCAGCCCCCGACAGGGGGCGGGTGAAAAACTGTTTTTT
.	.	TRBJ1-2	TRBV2	CASSVQTVSYGYTF	TGTGCCAGCAGTGTACAGACAGTATCATATGGCTACACCTTC
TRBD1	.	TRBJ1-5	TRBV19	CASSSLRDSSYSNQPQHF	TGTGCCAGTAGTTCCCTACGGGACAGCTCTTATAGCAATCAGCCCCAGCATTTT
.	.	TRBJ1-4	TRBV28	CAVEGPAVNEKLFF	TGTGCCGTGGAGGGACCCGCAGTTAATGAAAAACTGTTTTTT
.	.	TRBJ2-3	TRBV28	CASSSPGPGSTDTQYF	TGTGCCAGCAGTTCGCCGGGTCCAGGGTCCACAGATACGCAGTATTTT
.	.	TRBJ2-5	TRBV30	CAWIGEETQYF	TGTGCCTGGATCGGAGAAGAGACCCAGTACTTC
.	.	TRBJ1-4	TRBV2	CASSEVGALNEKLFF	TGTGCCAGCAGTGAAGTAGGGGCCCTTAATGAAAAACTGTTTTTT
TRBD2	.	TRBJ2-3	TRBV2	CASCRTGGSTDTQYF	TGTGCCAGCTGTCGTACGGGAGGGTCCACAGATACGCAGTATTTT
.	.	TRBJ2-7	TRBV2	CASSSDQGIDEQYF	TGTGCCAGCAGTTCCGATCAGGGGATCGACGAGCAGTACTTC
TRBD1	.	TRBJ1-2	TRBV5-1	CASSSRGQGNYGYTF	TGCGCCAGCAGCTCAAGGGGACAGGGAAACTATGGCTACACCTTC
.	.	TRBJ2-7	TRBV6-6	CASSWRDWPAYEQYF	TGTGCCAGCAGTTGGAGGGACTGGCCAGCCTACGAGCAGTACTTC
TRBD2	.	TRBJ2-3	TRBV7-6	CASSSNSGRVPTDTQYF	TGTGCCAGCAGCTCTAATAGCGGGAGGGTCCCCACAGATACGCAGTATTTT
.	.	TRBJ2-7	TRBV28	CASSLSGENYEQYF	TGTGCCAGCAGTTTATCGGGTGAGAACTACGAGCAGTACTTC
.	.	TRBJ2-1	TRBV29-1	CSVGRTEGTLYNEQFF	TGCAGCGTTGGACGTACGGAGGGAACCCTCTACAATGAGCAGTTCTTC
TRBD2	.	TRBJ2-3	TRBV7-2	CASSLALSGRATQYF	TGTGCCAGCAGCTTAGCGCTTAGCGGGAGGGCTACGCAGTATTTT
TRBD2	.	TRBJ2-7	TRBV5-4	CASSPGTSGSKNEQYF	TGTGCCAGCAGCCCGGGGACTAGCGGGAGTAAAAACGAGCAGTACTTC
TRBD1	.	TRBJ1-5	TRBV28	CASSFGWGQTNQPQHF	TGTGCCAGCAGTTTCGGTTGGGGACAGACCAATCAGCCCCAGCATTTT
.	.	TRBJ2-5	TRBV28	CASSTLAGIVETQYF	TGTGCCAGCAGTACCCTCGCGGGTATAGTGGAGACCCAGTACTTC
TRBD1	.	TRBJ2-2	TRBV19	CATEGGTGFSTGELFF	TGTGCCACCGAAGGGGGGACAGGGTTTAGCACCGGGGAGCTGTTTTTT
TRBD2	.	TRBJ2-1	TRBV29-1	CSVEWDYSYNEQFF	TGCAGCGTTGAGTGGGACTACTCCTACAATGAGCAGTTCTTC
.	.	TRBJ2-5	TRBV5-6	CASSLDAGWETQYF	TGTGCCAGCAGCTTGGACGCCGGGTGGGAGACCCAGTACTTC
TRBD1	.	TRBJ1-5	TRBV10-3	CAISQTGDGNQPQHF	TGTGCCATCAGTCAGACAGGGGATGGCAATCAGCCCCAGCATTTT
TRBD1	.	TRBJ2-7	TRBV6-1	CASSRGTGGSYEQYF	TGTGCCAGCAGCCGTGGGACAGGGGGCTCCTACGAGCAGTACTTC
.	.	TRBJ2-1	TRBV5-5	CASAHSTTYNEQFF	TGTGCCAGCGCTCATTCAACTACCTACAATGAGCAGTTCTTC
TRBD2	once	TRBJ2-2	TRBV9	CASSHSGSGTPGELFF	TGTGCCAGCAGCCATTCGGGTAGCGGGACCCCCGGGGAGCTGTTTTTT
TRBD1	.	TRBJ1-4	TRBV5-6	CASSLWTGRINEKLFF	TGTGCCAGCAGCTTGTGGACAGGGCGCATTAATGAAAAACTGTTTTTT
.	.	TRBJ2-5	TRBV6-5	CASSYGRRETQYF	TGTGCCAGCAGTTACGGGAGACGGGAGACCCAGTACTTC
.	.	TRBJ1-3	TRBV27	CASSLMGPGSSGNTIYF	TGTGCCAGCAGTTTAATGGGCCCCGGATCCTCTGGAAACACCATATATTTT
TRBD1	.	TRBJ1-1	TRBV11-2	CASSLDPTGWTEAFF	TGTGCCAGCAGCTTAGACCCGACAGGGTGGACTGAAGCTTTCTTT
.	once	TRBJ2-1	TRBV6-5	CASSNRDWETNEQFF	TGTGCCAGCAGTAATCGGGACTGGGAAACAAATGAGCAGTTCTTC
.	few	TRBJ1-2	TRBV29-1	CSVEKGGYGYTF	TGCAGCGTTGAGAAGGGAGGCTATGGCTACACCTTC
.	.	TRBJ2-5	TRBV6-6	CASSPKYRVDGTQYF	TGTGCCAGCAGTCCAAAATACAGGGTTGATGGGACCCAGTACTTC